The 25 T cell receptor beta chains in this list originate from one sample, sequenced in a study of T cells in Graves' hyperthyroidism and ophthalmopathy. Amplified TCR beta CDR3 regions derived from RNA transcripts. Carried out on the TCR CDR3, a first-round RT-PCR used the HTBI primer set. From the multiplex PCR reads, TCRdb called clonotypes with MiXCR, one entry per CDR3 protein. The table lists about 610,000 distinct CDR3 sequences, around 42% of them singletons, with around 8% in the top ten. The sequenced sample was peripheral blood or thyroid tissue (not recorded which). The receptor set was obtained from a woman under 30 with Graves' hyperthyroidism.

The V gene is TRBV7-2, the J gene TRBJ1-6, with TRBD1 matching 7 bases. Germline assignment: CDR1 SGHTA and CDR2 FQGNSA. The CDR3 is 17 amino acids. V dropped 5 bases and J dropped 0; count of bases not matched to a gene: 7. CDR3 DNA sequence: TGTGCCAGCAGCCGACAGGGCGGGAGCTCCTATAATTCACCCCTCCACTTT. Encoded protein: CASSRQGGSSYNSPLHF.

This clonotype was seen many times. The V gene is TRBV7-8, the J gene TRBJ2-7; D perhaps matches TRBD2 (5 bases). Trimming removed 5 bases from V and 2 bases from J, with 13 bases in between. CDR3 length equals 14 residues. Germline-derived CDR1 and CDR2 are SGHVS and FQNEAQ. DNA for the CDR3: TGTGCCAGCAGCGGAGGACGTCGAGCCTACGAGCAGTACTTC. Protein: CASSGGRRAYEQYF.

This clonotype was counted ten times or more. The chain has TRBV7-2 and TRBJ2-7; TRBD1 aligns across 10 bases. The V gene end was trimmed by 4 bases and the J gene end by 4 bases; junction bases not matched to a gene: 4. The CDR3 totals 14 residues. CDR1 is SGHTA, CDR2 FQGNSA, per germline. CDR3 DNA: TGTGCCAGCAGCTGGGGGGGACAGGGGTACGAGCAGTACTTC. It codes for CASSWGGQGYEQYF. The full variable domain, completed using reference TRBV7-2 and TRBJ2-7, is GAGVSQSPSNKVTEKGKDVELRCDPISGHTALYWYRQSLGQGLEFLIYFQGNSAPDKSGLPSDRFSAERTGGSVSTLTIQRTQQEDSAVYLCASSWGGQGYEQYFGPGTRLTVT.

J is TRBJ1-4 and V is TRBV29-1; weak D call: TRBD1 (6 bases). CDR1 is SQVTM, CDR2 ANQGSEA, per germline. The CDR3 is made up of 13 amino acids. Trimming stripped 4 bases from V and 5 bases from J, with 11 bases between. CDR3 protein: CSVVRDTNEKLFF. The CDR3 nucleotides are TGCAGCGTTGTCCGGGACACCAATGAAAAACTGTTTTTT.

This chain links TRBV10-3 with TRBJ2-7, with 9 bases that match TRBD2. V shed 0 bases, J shed 3 bases, and the junction held 0 bases outside the gene matches. CDR1 is ENHRY and CDR2 is SYGVKD in the germline V gene. This CDR3 comprises 14 residues. The CDR3 is CAISESTSGYEQYF. The CDR3 region has the DNA TGTGCCATCAGTGAGTCGACTAGCGGCTACGAGCAGTACTTC.

As concerns this clonotype: A clone one base away is much larger, so this may be a read error. V usage is TRBV24-1 and J usage is TRBJ2-2, with no clear D. Germline-derived CDR1 and CDR2 are KGHDR and SFDVKD. The CDR3 spans 14 residues. CDR3 coding DNA: TGTGCCATCAGTGAGTCTATGAGGACCGGGGAGCTGTTTTTT. This encodes CAISESMRTGELFF.

A remark on this clonotype: One base away lies a much larger clone, so this may be a sequencing read error. The chain recombines TRBV25-1 with TRBJ1-5; D gene uncertain. This CDR3 spans 12 amino acids. Germline V gene data show CDR1 as MGHDK and CDR2 as SYGVNS. V was pared by 4 bases and J by 5 bases, with 6 bases between. The CDR3 reads CASSVWDQPQHF. The CDR3 DNA follows: TGTGCCAGCAGTGTTTGGGATCAGCCCCAGCATTTT.

In this sample, this clonotype turned up many times. The V gene is TRBV6-4, the J gene TRBJ2-7; no firm D call. Trimming cost V 1 base and J 4 bases, with 2 bases left between them. There are 11 residues in the CDR3. CDR1 and CDR2 from the germline V gene are MRHNA and SNTAGT. The CDR3 sequence: CASSDCYEQYF. The CDR3, as DNA: TGTGCCAGCAGTGACTGTTACGAGCAGTACTTC.

The genes are TRBV20-1 and TRBJ2-5; tentative D call: TRBD2 (5 bases). Germline CDR1 reads DFQATT; CDR2 reads SNEGSKA (reference sequence). The V gene lost 0 bases and the J gene lost 5 bases, with 16 bases spanning the gap. The CDR3 contains 15 residues. DNA of the CDR3: TGCAGTGCTAGAGAGAGAGCGGCTACAAGGGAGACCCAGTACTTC. It specifies CSARERAATRETQYF.

The chain links TRBV7-9 to TRBJ1-4, with a possible D match to TRBD1 (5 bases). V dropped 2 bases and J dropped 3 bases, with 16 bases sitting between them. The CDR3 spans 17 residues. Looked up from germline, CDR1 is SEHNR and CDR2 is FQNEAQ (reference sequence). The CDR3, as DNA: TGTGCCAGCAGCTTAACACAGGCGGATTTGTCTAATGAAAAACTGTTTTTT. Encoded protein: CASSLTQADLSNEKLFF. The full variable domain, its missing parts supplied by reference TRBV7-9 and TRBJ1-4, is DTGVSQNPRHKITKRGQNVTFRCDPISEHNRLYWYRQTLGQGPEFLTYFQNEAQLEKSRLLSDRFSAERPKGSFSTLEIQRTEQGDSAMYLCASSLTQADLSNEKLFFGSGTQLSVL.

Only a few counts were recorded for this clonotype. The V and J genes are TRBV20-1 and TRBJ2-1; D remains ambiguous. Trimming left V 1 base short and J 0 bases short, with 10 bases between. Germline CDR1 DFQATT, CDR2 SNEGSKA (reference sequence). There are 15 residues in the CDR3. CDR3 DNA sequence: TGCAGTGCTAGAGTCCCCCGTCCCTCCTACAATGAGCAGTTCTTC. Translated, it gives CSARVPRPSYNEQFF.

This sequence joins TRBV24-1 and TRBJ1-3, with 8 bases matching TRBD1. V lost 4 bases, J lost 10 bases, and 2 bases stayed unmatched. CDR3 length equals 12 residues. Germline-derived CDR1 and CDR2 are KGHDR and SFDVKD. The CDR3 region is CATSDGTGTIYF. The CDR3 DNA is TGTGCCACCAGTGACGGGACAGGAACCATATATTTT.

J is TRBJ1-5 and V is TRBV7-9; 8 bases fit TRBD1. CDR1 is SEHNR, CDR2 FQNEAQ, per germline (reference sequence). V lost 8 bases and J lost 5; bases outside the gene matches: 14. This CDR3 spans 16 amino acids. CDR3 bases: TGTGCCAGCTCACCAAATCACAGGGGGAAGGATCAGCCCCAGCATTTT. It yields the protein CASSPNHRGKDQPQHF.

V usage is TRBV15 and J usage is TRBJ2-5; 12 bases match TRBD2. V trimming: 5 bases; J trimming: 2 bases; junction bases outside the gene matches: 12. Germline V gene lookup returns CDR1 LNHNV and CDR2 YYDKDF (reference sequence). The CDR3 runs to 18 residues. The CDR3 DNA follows: TGTGCCACCAGCTTCCGACGGGGGCTAGCGGGAGGGCAAGAGACCCAGTACTTC. Its protein is CATSFRRGLAGGQETQYF.

The rearrangement links TRBV10-2 to TRBJ2-4; D is undetermined. V was pared by 0 bases and J by 6 bases, with 3 bases between. Germline loops: CDR1 WSHSY, CDR2 SAAADI. The CDR3 length is 12 residues. The CDR3 sequence: CASSESGNIQYF. In DNA form, the CDR3 reads TGCGCCAGCAGTGAGTCTGGAAACATTCAGTACTTC.

In this sample, this clonotype turned up a few times. This chain joins TRBV24-1 and TRBJ2-3; no firm D call. V lost 1 base to trimming and J lost 4 bases, with 11 bases between them. Germline V gene sequence: CDR1 KGHDR, CDR2 SFDVKD. This CDR3 has 15 residues. For the CDR3, the DNA is TGTGCCACCAGTGATTTCCGAGACGGTTCAGATACGCAGTATTTT. Amino acid sequence: CATSDFRDGSDTQYF.

The V call is TRBV5-1, the J call TRBJ1-3, with a possible D match to TRBD1 (5 bases). Trimming removed 2 bases at V and 6 bases at J, with 9 bases between. The germline V gene encodes CDR1 SGHRS and CDR2 YFSETQ. This CDR3 region has 13 residues. CDR3 nucleotides: TGCGCCAGCAGCTTCGGGGCGGAAAACACCATATATTTT. Residues: CASSFGAENTIYF.

The rearrangement uses TRBV25-1 and TRBJ2-2; D remains ambiguous. The CDR3 sequence is 15 residues long. V was shortened by 9 bases and J by 1 base, with 15 bases between the two germline ends. Germline V gives CDR1 MGHDK, CDR2 SYGVNS. As DNA, the CDR3 is TGTGCCAGTAGTATAGATCGACAGAACACCGGGGAGCTGTTTTTT. This translates into CASSIDRQNTGELFF.

This clonotype was recorded many times. V gene TRBV7-2 combines with J gene TRBJ2-7; TRBD2 matches 9 bases. CDR1 is SGHTA, CDR2 FQGNSA, per germline. The CDR3 is 18 amino acids. The V segment lost 2 bases and the J segment 3 bases; nucleotides outside the gene matches: 14. The CDR3 sequence: CASSLSPSGNWIDYEQYF. CDR3 DNA sequence: TGTGCCAGCAGCTTATCACCTAGCGGGAATTGGATCGACTACGAGCAGTACTTC.

This clonotype was observed at least ten times. The chain uses TRBV12-3 or TRBV12-4 and TRBJ2-5; D not certain. CDR3 length: 12 residues. The V end was cut by 6 bases, the J end by 3 bases, with 8 bases between. In DNA form, the CDR3 reads TGTGCCAGCAGGGAGTTGGAAGAGACCCAGTACTTC. Translation gives CASRELEETQYF.

Many counts were recorded for this clonotype. The CDR3: CSAMSGPSGSYEQYF. CDR3 nucleotides: TGCAGTGCTATGAGTGGGCCTAGCGGGAGTTACGAGCAGTACTTC. V is TRBV20-1 and J is TRBJ2-7; 10 nucleotides line up with TRBD2. This CDR3 contains 15 residues. Per the germline V gene, CDR1 is DFQATT and CDR2 is SNEGSKA (reference sequence). V was clipped by 4 bases and J by 4 bases; unmatched bases: 10.

This clonotype has ten or more counts. This chain links TRBV12-3 or TRBV12-4 with TRBJ2-7, with 7 nucleotides matching TRBD2. The CDR3 covers 15 residues. V was pared by 6 bases and J by 2 bases, with 10 bases of the junction left unmatched. CDR3 sequence: CASSPKRDRTYEQYF. In DNA form, the CDR3 reads TGTGCCAGCAGCCCTAAGCGGGATCGGACCTACGAGCAGTACTTC.

This clonotype was counted ten times or more. Its ends do not fully match the called genes, so a read error is possible. The J gene is TRBJ2-2, the V gene TRBV7-9; 10 bases line up with TRBD2. Germline V CDR1 and CDR2: SEHNR, FQNEAQ (reference sequence). The CDR3 covers 14 residues. The CDR3 DNA is TGTGCCAGCAGCCTAGCGGGAGATCACGGGGAGCTGTTTTTT. Translated: CASSLAGDHGELFF.

The rearrangement joins TRBV2 to TRBJ1-2; D uncertain. Germline V gene sequence: CDR1 SNHLY, CDR2 FYNNEI. The CDR3 is made up of 10 amino acids. The CDR3 bases are TGTGCTAAAGGTGACTATGGCTACACCTTC. The encoded protein is CAKGDYGYTF.

This clonotype was seen more than once but under ten times. The chain is built from TRBV29-1 and TRBJ1-2, with 7 bases matching TRBD1. This CDR3 is built from 12 residues. Germline lookup yields CDR1 SQVTM and CDR2 ANQGSEA. V dropped 8 bases and J dropped 6; count of bases not matched to a gene: 9. The CDR3 nucleotides read TGCAGCTTGTCTTGGACAGGTGATGGCTACACCTTC. Amino acid sequence: CSLSWTGDGYTF.